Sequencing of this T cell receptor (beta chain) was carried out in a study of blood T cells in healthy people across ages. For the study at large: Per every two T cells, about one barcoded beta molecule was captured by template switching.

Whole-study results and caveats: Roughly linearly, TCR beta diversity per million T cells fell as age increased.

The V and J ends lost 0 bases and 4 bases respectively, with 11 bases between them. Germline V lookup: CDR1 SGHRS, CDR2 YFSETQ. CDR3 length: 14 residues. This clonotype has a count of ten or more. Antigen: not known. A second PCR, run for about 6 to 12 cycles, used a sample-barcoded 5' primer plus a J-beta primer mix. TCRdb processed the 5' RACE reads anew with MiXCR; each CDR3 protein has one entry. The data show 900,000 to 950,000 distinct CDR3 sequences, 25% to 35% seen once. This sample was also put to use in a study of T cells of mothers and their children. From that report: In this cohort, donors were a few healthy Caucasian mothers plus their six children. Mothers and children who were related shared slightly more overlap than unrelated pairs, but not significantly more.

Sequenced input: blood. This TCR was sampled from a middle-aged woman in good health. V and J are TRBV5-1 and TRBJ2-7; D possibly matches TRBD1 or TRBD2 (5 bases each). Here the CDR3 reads CASSLVGTLYEQYF. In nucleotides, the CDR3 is TGCGCCAGCAGCTTGGTGGGGACCCTTTACGAGCAGTACTTC.